This T cell receptor beta chain was captured by sequencing in a study of shared clonotypes between healthy human individuals. Notes on the study in general: In contrast to clonotypes shared by all four donors, non-shared clonotypes had lower generation probabilities. Clonotype sharing among donors, it was expected, would be affected by sequencing depth.

From CD4+ cells came CD45RA+ naive and CD45RA-negative memory subsets. In regard to this clone: Its antigen is unidentified.

The study ran the assay at deep level. The assay was immunoSEQ multiplex PCR, and TCRdb's table has in-frame clones only and misses some. The table includes some 2.1 million clones, roughly 94% detected once. The sequence was collected from a man younger than 30 in good health. The sample was naive CD4+ T cells sorted from blood. Subset meaning: CD45RA+ positively selected.

The CDR3 nucleotides are TGTGCCAGCAGTCCCGGGACAGGGGAGCGCGGCTACACCTTC. Its translation is CASSPGTGERGYTF. The chain carries TRBV28 and TRBJ1-2, with 10 positions matching TRBD1. With V trimmed by 5 bases and J by 8 bases, 8 bases remained unmatched. The germline V gene has CDR1 MDHEN and CDR2 SYDVKM. The CDR3 covers 14 residues.